The 27 T cell receptor beta chains below all came from one sample that was sequenced in a study of cytomegalovirus exposure and HLA in healthy donors. 13 Jbeta primers and 60 Vbeta primers were used for the PCR. Clones were sequenced by immunoSEQ multiplex PCR, and TCRdb holds only the in-frame ones, with some missing. The data show about 300,000 clones, roughly 88% seen once. Material for sequencing was PBMCs. These receptors all come from a man between 35 and 55 years old in good health and CMV-seropositive.

The chain joins TRBV27 to TRBJ1-4; 9 bases fit TRBD1. The germline CDR1 and CDR2 sequences are MNHEY and SMNVEV (reference sequence). CDR3 length: 20 amino acids. With V trimmed by 5 bases and J by 7 bases, 23 bases remained unmatched. CDR3 sequence: CASSLWPGTGRGQLSEKLFF. The CDR3, as DNA: TGTGCCAGCAGTCTATGGCCGGGGACAGGGAGGGGTCAATTGAGTGAAAAACTGTTTTTT.

V usage is TRBV30 and J usage is TRBJ2-3, with 9 bases identical to TRBD2. Trimming removed 0 bases from V and 8 bases from J; junction bases left unmatched: 9. Germline assignment: CDR1 GTSNPN and CDR2 SVGIG (reference sequence). CDR3 length: 15 amino acids. The CDR3 protein is CAWSVMYSGSGTQYF. CDR3 DNA: TGTGCCTGGAGTGTAATGTATAGCGGGAGTGGTACGCAGTATTTT.

The chain has TRBV5-1 and TRBJ2-3; 7 nucleotides line up with TRBD1. The V gene end was trimmed by 7 bases and the J gene end by 8 bases; junction bases not matched to a gene: 13. The germline gives CDR1 SGHRS, CDR2 YFSETQ. CDR3 size: 14 residues. CDR3 sequence: CASSDREVGSTQYF. CDR3 DNA: TGCGCCAGCTCAGACAGGGAAGTTGGGAGTACGCAGTATTTT. Combining the CDR3 with reference TRBV5-1 and TRBJ2-3 gives the whole variable domain KAGVTQTPRYLIKTRGQQVTLSCSPISGHRSVSWYQQTPGQGLQFLFEYFSETQRNKGNFPGRFSGRQFSNSRSEMNVSTLELGDSALYLCASSDREVGSTQYFGPGTRLTVL.

The chain is built from TRBV5-1 and TRBJ2-3; TRBD2 matches at 14 bases. J was trimmed by 3 bases and V by 0 bases; bases with no gene match: 3. Germline assignment: CDR1 SGHRS and CDR2 YFSETQ. This CDR3 region has 17 residues. Here the CDR3 reads CASSLAGLAGVTDTQYF. In nucleotides, the CDR3 is TGCGCCAGCAGCTTGGCGGGACTAGCGGGAGTAACAGATACGCAGTATTTT. The variable domain in full, completed from reference TRBV5-1 and TRBJ2-3, reads KAGVTQTPRYLIKTRGQQVTLSCSPISGHRSVSWYQQTPGQGLQFLFEYFSETQRNKGNFPGRFSGRQFSNSRSEMNVSTLELGDSALYLCASSLAGLAGVTDTQYFGPGTRLTVL.

The genes are TRBV7-3 and TRBJ2-1; 11 bases match TRBD2. Germline CDR1 is SGHTA and CDR2 is FQGTGA. This CDR3 contains 17 residues. V was clipped by 4 bases and J by 8 bases; unmatched bases: 13. CDR3 sequence (DNA): TGTGCCAGCAGCTATACTGGTGGTAGCGGGAGGGCTCATGAGCAGTTCTTC. Translation: CASSYTGGSGRAHEQFF. The whole variable domain, remainder taken from reference TRBV7-3 and TRBJ2-1, is GAGVSQTPSNKVTEKGKYVELRCDPISGHTALYWYRQSLGQGPEFLIYFQGTGAADDSGLPNDRFFAVRPEGSVSTLKIQRTERGDSAVYLCASSYTGGSGRAHEQFFGPGTRLTVL.

The chain carries TRBV5-1 and TRBJ2-3, with TRBD1 matching 8 bases. The germline V gene encodes CDR1 SGHRS and CDR2 YFSETQ. The CDR3 loop spans 17 amino acids. The junction had 8 bases not matched to a gene; V was cut back by 0 bases and J by 2 bases. CDR3 region: CASSLGYRTGYTDTQYF. For the CDR3, the DNA is TGCGCCAGCAGCTTGGGTTATCGGACAGGGTACACAGATACGCAGTATTTT.

This chain joins TRBV28 and TRBJ2-3; D is possibly TRBD2 (6 bases). V was clipped by 6 bases and J by 1 base, with 14 bases between them. CDR3 size: 15 residues. Germline V CDR1 and CDR2: MDHEN, SYDVKM. The CDR3 loop is CASRLAGTGTDTQYF. The DNA for the CDR3 is TGTGCCAGCAGGCTTGCCGGGACTGGCACAGATACGCAGTATTTT.

The J gene is TRBJ2-1, the V gene TRBV11-3; D ambiguous. Trimming pared 3 bases from V and 4 bases from J, leaving 7 bases between. This CDR3 has 13 amino acids. The V gene's germline CDR1 is SGHNT and CDR2 YENEEA. CDR3 in amino acids: CASSFDTYNEQFF. CDR3 DNA sequence: TGTGCCAGCAGCTTTGACACTTACAATGAGCAGTTCTTC.

The V gene is TRBV27, the J gene TRBJ2-5, with 7 bases aligning to TRBD1. The CDR3 consists of 15 residues. CDR1 and CDR2 (germline): MNHEY, SMNVEV (reference sequence). V shed 4 bases, J shed 2 bases, and the junction held 7 bases outside the gene matches. This CDR3 is CASSSTGTEQETQYF. The CDR3, as DNA: TGTGCCAGCAGTTCGACCGGGACAGAACAAGAGACCCAGTACTTC.

The chain links TRBV6-4 to TRBJ1-1; 10 bases match TRBD1. Looked up from germline, CDR1 is MRHNA and CDR2 is SNTAGT. This CDR3 has 14 amino acids. The ends lost 6 bases at V and 5 bases at J; junction bases unmatched: 6. CDR3 coding DNA: TGTGCCAGCAGGGCCCGACAGGGGGCAACTGAAGCTTTCTTT. Translation: CASRARQGATEAFF.

The chain employs TRBV7-6 and TRBJ2-5; 9 bases are a match to TRBD2. The CDR3 consists of 14 residues. V trimming: 4 bases; J trimming: 3 bases; junction bases outside the gene matches: 3. Germline V lookup: CDR1 SGHVS, CDR2 FNYEAQ. CDR3 region: CASSSGLAEETQYF. The CDR3 DNA reads TGTGCCAGCAGCTCGGGACTAGCAGAAGAGACCCAGTACTTC.

This chain connects TRBV27 to TRBJ2-7, with a weak D call TRBD2 (6 bases). Trimming shortened V by 6 bases and J by 6 bases, and 18 bases separated the two germline ends. There are 14 residues in the CDR3. Looked up from germline, CDR1 is MNHEY and CDR2 is SMNVEV (reference sequence). The DNA of the CDR3 is TGTGCCAGCAGCCCCGGGACCCAGGGACTCGAGCAGTACTTC. Amino acids: CASSPGTQGLEQYF.

V and J are TRBV2 and TRBJ1-2; 11 bases line up with TRBD1. The CDR3 runs 15 residues. From germline, CDR1 is SNHLY and CDR2 FYNNEI. Losses at the gene ends were 6 bases for V and 6 bases for J; bases not matched to a gene: 9. The CDR3 loop reads CASRRDRGSLDGYTF. CDR3 DNA sequence: TGTGCCAGCAGGAGGGACAGGGGGAGTTTAGATGGCTACACCTTC. Looking up the rest from reference TRBV2 and TRBJ1-2 gives the full variable domain: EPEVTQTPSHQVTQMGQEVILRCVPISNHLYFYWYRQILGQKVEFLVSFYNNEISEKSEIFDDQFSVERPDGSNFTLKIRSTKLEDSAMYFCASRRDRGSLDGYTFGSGTRLTVV.

V gene TRBV6-5 combines with J gene TRBJ1-1; D is perhaps TRBD1 (6 bases). This CDR3 spans 13 amino acids. V was cut by 6 bases and J by 3 bases, with 11 bases left in between. CDR1 and CDR2 from the germline V gene are MNHEY and SVGAGI. For the CDR3, the DNA is TGTGCCAGCAGGGCAGGACAGTACACTGAAGCTTTCTTT. It translates to CASRAGQYTEAFF.

This clone was counted once. This chain joins TRBV7-2 and TRBJ1-5, with 10 positions matching TRBD1. This CDR3 has 15 amino acids. CDR1 is SGHTA and CDR2 is FQGNSA in the germline V gene. The ends lost 5 bases at V and 4 bases at J; junction bases unmatched: 5. The CDR3 is CASSHMDRGNQPQHF. In DNA form, the CDR3 reads TGTGCCAGCAGCCACATGGACAGGGGGAATCAGCCCCAGCATTTT.

V gene TRBV5-1 combines with J gene TRBJ1-5; TRBD1 aligns across 8 bases. Germline V gene lookup returns CDR1 SGHRS and CDR2 YFSETQ. The junction had 0 bases not matched to a gene; V was cut back by 0 bases and J by 1 base. CDR3 length: 15 residues. CDR3 sequence reads: CASSLGQGSNQPQHF. The CDR3 DNA reads TGCGCCAGCAGCTTGGGACAGGGGAGCAATCAGCCCCAGCATTTT.

This chain links TRBV6-5 with TRBJ2-7, with 7 bases lining up with TRBD1. The CDR3 runs 14 residues. The germline V gene has CDR1 MNHEY and CDR2 SVGAGI. The trim removed 1 base at V and 5 bases at J, leaving 5 bases unmatched. CDR3 coding DNA: TGTGCCAGCAGTTACTTCGACAGGGTCCACGAGCAGTACTTC. Translation: CASSYFDRVHEQYF.

The chain uses TRBV6-6 and TRBJ1-1; the match to TRBD1 covers 7 bases. With 3 bases clipped from V and 11 bases from J, the junction kept 6 bases outside the gene matches. The V gene's germline CDR1 is MNHNY and CDR2 SVGAGI (reference sequence). The CDR3 runs to 12 residues. CDR3 amino acids: CASSYREGAAFF. Here the CDR3 DNA reads TGTGCCAGCAGTTATCGGGAGGGGGCGGCTTTCTTT.

The CDR3 coding sequence is TGTGCGACCTCAAATGACAGGTTGGGAACGGCTGAAGCTTTCTTT. This codes for CATSNDRLGTAEAFF. V is TRBV27 and J is TRBJ1-1, with a weak D call TRBD1 (6 bases). Looked up from germline, CDR1 is MNHEY and CDR2 is SMNVEV (reference sequence). CDR3 length equals 15 residues.

The chain links TRBV6-5 to TRBJ2-3, with 9 bases identical to TRBD2. V lost 2 bases, J lost 4 bases, and 4 bases stayed unmatched. CDR1 and CDR2 (germline): MNHEY, SVGAGI. This CDR3 spans 15 amino acids. DNA of the CDR3: TGTGCCAGCAGTTACCAGGCGGGAGGGCCAGATACGCAGTATTTT. Its translation is CASSYQAGGPDTQYF.

V gene TRBV29-1 combines with J gene TRBJ2-1, with D possibly TRBD2 on 6 matching bases. V was pared by 7 bases and J by 13 bases, with 26 bases between. Germline CDR1 and CDR2: SQVTM and ANQGSEA. The CDR3 loop spans 14 amino acids. The CDR3 is CSADGGNQPNGQFF. Written as DNA, the CDR3 is TGCAGCGCCGACGGCGGGAATCAACCCAATGGACAGTTCTTC.

The rearrangement uses TRBV6-5 and TRBJ1-1; TRBD1 aligns across 9 bases. This CDR3 spans 13 amino acids. The V gene's germline CDR1 is MNHEY and CDR2 SVGAGI. Trimming at V came to 6 bases and at J to 4 bases, leaving 3 bases not matched to a gene. The CDR3 region has the DNA TGTGCCAGCAGCCAACAGGGGGCCACTGAAGCTTTCTTT. This sequence encodes CASSQQGATEAFF.

This rearrangement joins TRBV27 to TRBJ1-1; 7 bases agree with TRBD1. The CDR3 is made up of 13 amino acids. Germline CDR1 reads MNHEY; CDR2 reads SMNVEV (reference sequence). After removal of 6 bases from V and 10 bases from J, the junction contained 11 bases not matched to a gene. The CDR3 bases are TGTGCCAGCAGCACAGGGGTGGGCCCTTCAGCTTTCTTT. Translating gives CASSTGVGPSAFF.

The rearrangement uses TRBV4-2 and TRBJ2-1; no clear D gene. Looked up from germline, CDR1 is LGHNA and CDR2 is YNFKEQ. V shed 0 bases and J shed 4 bases, with 13 bases lying between them. CDR3 length: 16 residues. CDR3: CASSQENSQLYNEQFF. The CDR3 region has the DNA TGTGCCAGCAGCCAAGAGAACAGCCAGCTTTACAATGAGCAGTTCTTC.

This rearrangement joins TRBV27 to TRBJ2-7; the match to TRBD2 covers 8 bases. Per germline, CDR1 MNHEY and CDR2 SMNVEV (reference sequence). Unmatched junction bases numbered 7, after V lost 4 bases and J lost 5 bases. This CDR3 comprises 14 residues. The CDR3 region has the DNA TGTGCCAGCAGTTGGGCCGGGAGGGAGAACGAGCAGTACTTC. Translation: CASSWAGRENEQYF.

The V gene is TRBV28, the J gene TRBJ2-5; 12 bases agree with TRBD1. The J segment lost 6 bases and the V segment lost 5 bases, leaving 7 bases of the junction unmatched. Germline V CDR1 and CDR2: MDHEN, SYDVKM. This CDR3 spans 15 amino acids. The CDR3 coding sequence is TGTGCCAGCAGTCTCCGGGACAGGGGGCTGAAGACCCAGTACTTC. Translation: CASSLRDRGLKTQYF.

This chain connects TRBV29-1 to TRBJ2-3, with 7 bases lining up with TRBD1. Germline values: CDR1 SQVTM, CDR2 ANQGSEA. The CDR3 is made up of 13 amino acids. Trimming cost V 7 bases and J 4 bases; bases outside gene matches: 8. Here the CDR3 DNA reads TGCAGCGGAACAGGGGTGAGGGCAGATACGCAGTATTTT. Amino acid sequence: CSGTGVRADTQYF.